Listed below are T cell receptor beta chains from one sample, sequenced in a study of blood T cell repertoires in COVID-19. Generated by immunoSEQ multiplex PCR, the TCRdb table keeps only in-frame clones and is missing some. There are roughly 110,000 clones in the sample; 75% to 95% occur only once, and around 1.3% lies in the top ten. The sample was peripheral blood. The origin of the receptors is a woman under 40 with acute or convalescent COVID-19. CDR3s include the opening cysteine and the closing phenylalanine or tryptophan. Clone size is shown for a subset of rows, as once, few, many or a class of expanded clone.

clone_size j_call v_call cdr3_aa
- TRBJ2-3 TRBV7-3 CASSLLQGADTQYF
- TRBJ1-5 TRBV3-1/TRBV3-2 CASSLGGGDSNQPQHF
- TRBJ1-5 TRBV7-6 CASSLGVGGNQPQHF
- TRBJ1-1 TRBV13 CASSERQGIETEAFF
- TRBJ1-1 TRBV14 CASSQVNTAEAFF
- TRBJ2-7 TRBV6-2/TRBV6-3 CASSFSDSKYEQYF
- TRBJ1-5 TRBV2 CASSATGGGGQPQHF
- TRBJ2-1 TRBV28 CASGGGNEQFF
once TRBJ1-4 TRBV28 CASHSDSRANEKLFF
once TRBJ2-1 TRBV25-1 CASSDDNEYDEQFF
- TRBJ1-1 TRBV5-1 CASSSRADTEAFF
- TRBJ1-2 TRBV30 CAWSGGGPYGYTF
- TRBJ2-1 TRBV27 CASRELAGGQWEQFF
- TRBJ1-6 TRBV19 CASSIDRDSPLHF
- TRBJ2-1 TRBV28 CASTQAGLAEYNEQFF
- TRBJ1-5 TRBV2 CASSGLHQPQHF
- TRBJ2-7 TRBV9 CASSPVGDWLPRDEQYF
- TRBJ2-7 TRBV2 CASESGTGDYEQYF
- TRBJ1-4 TRBV3-1/TRBV3-2 CASSPLITGQPNEKLFF
- TRBJ1-6 TRBV7-6 CASSLVTADNSPLHF
- TRBJ1-1 TRBV28 CASSLGTGDAEAFF
- TRBJ1-2 TRBV19 CASNGGDYGYTF
- TRBJ2-1 TRBV6-4 CASSRLAGNNEQFF
- TRBJ2-3 TRBV27 CASSLSSADTQYF
- TRBJ1-5 TRBV4-3 CASSGDLTSNQPQHF
medium-sized TRBJ2-1 TRBV11-3 CASSPAWTSGYYNEQFF
- TRBJ1-1 TRBV2 CASSEYRGGTEAFF
- TRBJ2-1 TRBV11-1 CASSLFPSAYNEQFF
- TRBJ2-2 TRBV10-2 CASSGTSGLVDAGELFF
- TRBJ1-2 TRBV5-5 CASSLDPREAGYTF
- TRBJ2-7 TRBV11-3 CASSLEGQGSYEQYF
- TRBJ2-7 TRBV12-3/TRBV12-4 CASTRGSPYEQYF
once TRBJ2-3 TRBV11-3 CASSRRTSGVTTDTQYF
- TRBJ1-6 TRBV18 CASSLNYDRDNSPLHF
- TRBJ1-1 TRBV6-5 CASSFNRQGTSEAFF
few TRBJ1-1 TRBV7-9 CASSHDYTEAFF
- TRBJ1-1 TRBV6-2/TRBV6-3 CASSRSLNTEAFF
- TRBJ2-3 TRBV18 CASSPGQGSDTQYF
- TRBJ1-2 TRBV30 CAWTGLHNYGYTF
- TRBJ2-5 TRBV5-6 CASSLYVSKETQYF
- TRBJ1-5 TRBV28 CASSPAEGAGYQPQHF
- TRBJ1-2 TRBV11-2 CASSLDEASKPFYGYTF